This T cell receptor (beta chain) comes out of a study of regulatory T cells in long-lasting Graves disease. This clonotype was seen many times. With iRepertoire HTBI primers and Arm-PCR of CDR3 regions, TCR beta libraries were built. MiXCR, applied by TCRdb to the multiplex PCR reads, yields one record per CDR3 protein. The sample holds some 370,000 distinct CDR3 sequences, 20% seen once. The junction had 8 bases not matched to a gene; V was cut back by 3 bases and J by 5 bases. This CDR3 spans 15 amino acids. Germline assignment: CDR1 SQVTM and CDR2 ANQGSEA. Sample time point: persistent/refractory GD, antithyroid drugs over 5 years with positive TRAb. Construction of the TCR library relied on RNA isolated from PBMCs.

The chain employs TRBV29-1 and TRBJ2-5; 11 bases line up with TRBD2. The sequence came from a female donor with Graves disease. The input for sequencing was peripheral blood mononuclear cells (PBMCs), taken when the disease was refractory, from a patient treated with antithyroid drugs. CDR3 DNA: TGCAGCGTTGACGGGCCTAGCGGGAGGTTGGAGACCCAGTACTTC. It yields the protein CSVDGPSGRLETQYF.